The 10 T cell receptor beta chains below all came from one sample that was sequenced in a study of cytomegalovirus exposure and HLA in healthy donors. PCR employed 60 Vbeta and 13 Jbeta primers. Assay: immunoSEQ multiplex PCR; the TCRdb copy retains only in-frame clones and omits some. The sample has some 150,000 clones; 80% are singletons. The sequenced material came from PBMCs. These receptors were obtained from a male donor in good health and CMV-seronegative.

The V call is TRBV5-4, the J call TRBJ1-1; 8 bases align to TRBD1. CDR1 SGHNT and CDR2 YYREEE come from the germline V gene (reference sequence). Trimming took 0 bases from V and 7 from J; bases not matched to a gene: 8. This CDR3 is 15 amino acids long. Here the CDR3 DNA reads TGTGCCAGCAGCTTGGGGTGGACAGGGAGGAGTGAAGCTTTCTTT. It encodes CASSLGWTGRSEAFF. The whole variable domain, filled in from reference TRBV5-4 and TRBJ1-1, reads ETGVTQSPTHLIKTRGQQVTLRCSSQSGHNTVSWYQQALGQGPQFIFQYYREEENGRGNFPPRFSGLQFPNYSSELNVNALELDDSALYLCASSLGWTGRSEAFFGQGTRLTVV.

CDR3 nucleotide sequence: TGTGCCAGCAGTAGTGTAGGAGGGACCCTCCAAGAGACCCAGTACTTC. Translated, it gives CASSSVGGTLQETQYF. V and J are TRBV6-4 and TRBJ2-5, with TRBD2 as a possible D gene (6 bases). This CDR3 comprises 16 residues. Trimming removed 5 bases at V and 1 base at J, with 17 bases between. In germline, CDR1 is MRHNA, CDR2 SNTAGT.

The chain is built from TRBV7-8 and TRBJ1-1; D gene ambiguous. Trimming removed 6 bases from V and 1 base from J, with 15 bases in between. This CDR3 is built from 15 residues. CDR1 is SGHVS, CDR2 FQNEAQ, per germline. The CDR3: CASRSFTDKNTEAFF. The CDR3 DNA reads TGTGCCAGCAGGTCCTTCACCGACAAGAACACTGAAGCTTTCTTT.

This clone has a handful of counts. The chain is built from TRBV7-9 and TRBJ1-1; D unclear. This CDR3 is built from 12 residues. Germline CDR1 and CDR2: SEHNR and FQNEAQ (reference sequence). The ends were cut back, 1 base at V and 5 bases at J, with 5 bases in the middle. The CDR3 loop is CASSLGATEAFF. The CDR3 DNA is TGTGCCAGCAGCTTAGGGGCAACTGAAGCTTTCTTT.

This clone was seen a handful of times. The chain joins TRBV7-9 to TRBJ1-6; the D is unclear. V was clipped by 2 bases and J by 7 bases, with 9 bases between them. Germline V gene sequence: CDR1 SEHNR, CDR2 FQNEAQ (reference sequence). The CDR3 contains 14 residues. The CDR3 region is CASSLNSENSPLHF. The CDR3 DNA reads TGTGCCAGCAGCTTAAATTCTGAGAATTCACCCCTCCACTTT.

The J gene is TRBJ1-6, the V gene TRBV5-5, with D possibly TRBD1 on 5 matching bases. Germline assignment: CDR1 SGHKS and CDR2 YYEKEE (reference sequence). The CDR3 has 13 amino acids. V was cut by 2 bases and J by 10 bases, with 10 bases left in between. CDR3: CASSFQGDSPLHF. In nucleotides, the CDR3 is TGTGCCAGCAGCTTCCAGGGCGACTCACCCCTCCACTTT. The full variable domain, with the rest looked up from reference TRBV5-5 and TRBJ1-6, is DAGVTQSPTHLIKTRGQQVTLRCSPISGHKSVSWYQQVLGQGPQFIFQYYEKEERGRGNFPDRFSARQFPNYSSELNVNALLLGDSALYLCASSFQGDSPLHFGNGTRLTVT.

This chain connects TRBV7-3 to TRBJ1-1; TRBD1 is a possible D gene (5 bases). The V end was cut by 3 bases, the J end by 2 bases, with 16 bases between. This CDR3 spans 16 amino acids. Germline CDR1 SGHTA, CDR2 FQGTGA. The CDR3, as DNA: TGTGCCAGCAGCTTGGGTCCTATTCAGGGAAACACTGAAGCTTTCTTT. Translation gives CASSLGPIQGNTEAFF.

The chain employs TRBV19 and TRBJ1-1; TRBD1 might be the D (5 bases). CDR3 length: 13 amino acids. V lost 5 bases to trimming and J lost 5 bases, with 12 bases between them. Germline V gene data show CDR1 as LNHDA and CDR2 as SQIVND (reference sequence). Here the CDR3 DNA reads TGTGCCAGTAGTTTCCGGGGGAATACTGAAGCTTTCTTT. Translated, it gives CASSFRGNTEAFF.

This sequence joins TRBV2 and TRBJ1-2; D is perhaps TRBD1 (6 bases). Germline CDR1 is SNHLY and CDR2 is FYNNEI. Trimming took 0 bases from V and 8 from J, leaving 10 bases between them. The CDR3 covers 13 residues. Written as DNA, the CDR3 is TGTGCCAGCAGTGAAGCGCTTCAGGGGGGCTACACCTTC. Translating gives CASSEALQGGYTF.

This chain joins TRBV6-5 and TRBJ2-5, with 13 nucleotides matching TRBD2. The trim removed 8 bases at V and 3 bases at J, leaving 3 bases unmatched. This CDR3 contains 14 residues. From germline, CDR1 is MNHEY and CDR2 SVGAGI. The CDR3 region is CASGLAGDKETQYF. The CDR3 nucleotides are TGTGCCAGCGGACTAGCGGGGGACAAAGAGACCCAGTACTTC.